Presented here are 21 T cell receptor beta chains from one specimen sequenced in a study of cytomegalovirus exposure and HLA in healthy donors. 13 Jbeta primers and 60 Vbeta primers were used for the PCR. Clones were read by immunoSEQ multiplex PCR, and TCRdb kept only the in-frame ones, dropping some. Of about 170,000 clones listed, about 82% were seen once; the top ten hold 0.7% to 0.85%. Sequencing used PBMCs. The origin of the receptors is a female donor in good health and CMV-seronegative.

Comments on this clone: Sequence at one end of the junction differs from germline and may be a read error. The chain is built from TRBV30 and TRBJ2-6; the D gene is possibly TRBD1 (5 bases). Per the germline V gene, CDR1 is GTSNPN and CDR2 is SVGIG (reference sequence). CDR3 size: 16 residues. The chain's CDR3 is CAWSRRVSSGANGLTF. The CDR3 DNA follows: TGTGCCTGGAGTCGACGGGTGTCCTCTGGGGCCAACGGCCTGACTTTC.

The rearrangement links TRBV28 to TRBJ2-3; D is unclear. Trimming removed 4 bases from V and 1 base from J, with 9 bases in between. The germline CDR1 and CDR2 sequences are MDHEN and SYDVKM. This CDR3 has 14 amino acids. The CDR3 reads CASSSLFRTDTQYF. The CDR3 DNA reads TGTGCCAGCAGTTCCCTATTTCGCACAGATACGCAGTATTTT.

Concerning this clone: Mismatch with germline at one junction end may stem from a read error. The CDR3 reads CSVGDRAGANGLTF. CDR3 nucleotides: TGCAGCGTGGGGGACAGGGCTGGGGCCAACGGCCTGACTTTC. The rearrangement uses TRBV29-1 and TRBJ2-6, with 9 positions matching TRBD1. This CDR3 spans 14 amino acids. Germline loops: CDR1 SQVTM, CDR2 ANQGSEA.

The chain recombines TRBV12-2 with TRBJ1-5; no check of the table's D call, TRBD1, against the DNA was made. TRBV12-2 is deemed a pseudogene. The CDR3 is 14 amino acids. CDR3 sequence: CASPLVTGNQPQHF. CDR3 in DNA: TGTGCAAGTCCGCTTGTCACAGGGAATCAGCCCCAGCATTTT.

This clone was seen only a few times. This chain connects TRBV5-1 to TRBJ2-5, with 9 bases fitting TRBD1. With 2 bases clipped from V and 3 bases from J, the junction kept 8 bases outside the gene matches. This CDR3 has 16 amino acids. Germline CDR1 is SGHRS and CDR2 is YFSETQ. Written as DNA, the CDR3 is TGCGCCAGCAGCTTAGGGTCACAGGGGGCGGAAGAGACCCAGTACTTC. Its translation is CASSLGSQGAEETQYF.

The chain combines TRBV6-5 with TRBJ2-2; D is possibly TRBD2 (6 bases). This CDR3 has 14 residues. V dropped 7 bases and J dropped 6 bases, with 15 bases sitting between them. Per the germline V gene, CDR1 is MNHEY and CDR2 is SVGAGI. CDR3 sequence: CASTGTPGAGELFF. The CDR3 nucleotides read TGTGCCAGCACCGGGACCCCGGGGGCCGGGGAGCTGTTTTTT.

This clone was seen a few times. The chain combines TRBV12-5 with TRBJ2-3; 8 nucleotides align to TRBD1. This CDR3 region has 14 residues. J gave up 5 bases and V 6 bases, and 7 bases lay outside the gene matches. Germline CDR1 reads LGHNT; CDR2 reads FRNRAP. The CDR3 nucleotides read TGTGCTAGTGGCTCCGACAGGGGCGGAGATACGCAGTATTTT. Its translation is CASGSDRGGDTQYF.

On this clone: Other DNA sequences from this sample encode an identical CDR3 as well. This CDR3 is CASSPRTYQPQHF. CDR3 nucleotides: TGTGCCAGCAGCCCAAGAACTTATCAGCCCCAGCATTTT. The chain couples TRBV7-2 to TRBJ1-5, with D unresolved. The CDR3 is 13 amino acids. Germline CDR1 SGHTA, CDR2 FQGNSA. V dropped 5 bases and J dropped 5 bases, with 10 bases sitting between them.

This clone was counted only a few times. The chain links TRBV2 to TRBJ2-4; weak D call: TRBD1 (5 bases). The V gene's germline CDR1 is SNHLY and CDR2 FYNNEI. The CDR3 is 15 amino acids. Trimming stripped 3 bases from V and 4 bases from J, with 13 bases between. In nucleotides, the CDR3 is TGTGCCAGCAGTGACAGGGAAGGAGCAAAAAACATTCAGTACTTC. It translates to CASSDREGAKNIQYF.

This rearrangement joins TRBV5-1 to TRBJ1-2; D is unresolved. CDR1 is SGHRS, CDR2 YFSETQ, per germline. The V and J ends lost 3 bases and 4 bases respectively, with 22 bases between them. The CDR3 is made up of 17 amino acids. This chain's CDR3 is CASSSTGEPLFSYGYTF. The CDR3 DNA follows: TGCGCCAGCAGCTCCACGGGAGAGCCGTTGTTTAGCTATGGCTACACCTTC.

The chain uses TRBV6-5 and TRBJ2-7; tentatively, D is TRBD1 (5 bases). Germline CDR1 and CDR2: MNHEY and SVGAGI. The CDR3 has 13 residues. The V and J ends lost 2 bases and 6 bases respectively, with 11 bases between them. CDR3 sequence reads: CASSYRGTVEQYF. The CDR3 region has the DNA TGTGCCAGCAGTTACAGGGGAACGGTCGAGCAGTACTTC.

On this clone itself: Relative to the germline gene, one junction end is altered; a read error may explain this. This sequence joins TRBV7-9 and TRBJ2-7; TRBD1 agrees at 11 bases. CDR3 size: 16 residues. Germline lookup yields CDR1 SEHNR and CDR2 FQNEAQ (reference sequence). As DNA, the CDR3 is TGTTCCAGCAGTAAAGAACCGGGACAGGGGGCCTACGAGCAGTACTTC. Protein: CSSSKEPGQGAYEQYF.

The chain uses TRBV7-2 and TRBJ1-1; D possibly corresponds to TRBD1 (5 bases). Per germline, CDR1 SGHTA and CDR2 FQGNSA. The V end was cut by 0 bases, the J end by 8 bases, with 19 bases between. This CDR3 has 16 residues. Here the CDR3 reads CASSLALGGANREAFF. Written as DNA, the CDR3 is TGTGCCAGCAGCTTAGCTCTGGGTGGGGCCAATCGAGAAGCTTTCTTT.

The chain employs TRBV29-1 and TRBJ1-3, with 7 bases matching TRBD1. This CDR3 is built from 12 residues. J lost 4 bases, V lost 5 bases, and 2 bases had no gene match. Germline V CDR1 and CDR2: SQVTM, ANQGSEA. The CDR3: CSVSQGGNTIYF. CDR3 bases: TGCAGCGTTTCACAGGGGGGAAACACCATATATTTT.

The chain has TRBV7-2 and TRBJ1-2; 8 bases align to TRBD1. The length of the CDR3 is 14 residues. V lost 6 bases, J lost 2 bases, and 5 bases stayed unmatched. Germline CDR1 SGHTA, CDR2 FQGNSA. The CDR3, as DNA: TGTGCCAGCAGGGGACAGGCTTGGAACTATGGCTACACCTTC. Protein product: CASRGQAWNYGYTF.

This rearrangement joins TRBV6-5 to TRBJ2-7; TRBD2 is a possible D gene (5 bases). From germline, CDR1 is MNHEY and CDR2 SVGAGI. CDR3 length: 14 amino acids. V shed 2 bases and J shed 4 bases, with 12 bases lying between them. CDR3 in DNA: TGTGCCAGCAGTTACGCATCGGGATCGTACGAGCAGTACTTC. This sequence encodes CASSYASGSYEQYF.

The rearrangement joins TRBV19 to TRBJ1-4; D ambiguous. This CDR3 spans 14 amino acids. Trimming cost V 3 bases and J 8 bases, with 13 bases left between them. The germline gives CDR1 LNHDA, CDR2 SQIVND (reference sequence). In DNA form, the CDR3 reads TGTGCCAGTAGTATCCCCATAGAGGAAGAAAAACTGTTTTTT. Protein product: CASSIPIEEEKLFF.

V is TRBV28 and J is TRBJ2-1; D perhaps matches TRBD1 (5 bases). CDR3 length: 15 amino acids. V lost 3 bases and J 4 bases, leaving 13 bases between the germline ends. Germline V gives CDR1 MDHEN, CDR2 SYDVKM. Here the CDR3 DNA reads TGTGCCAGCAGTTTTGGTGGGGCCCGATACAATGAGCAGTTCTTC. It encodes CASSFGGARYNEQFF.

This rearrangement joins TRBV7-3 to TRBJ2-3; 9 bases line up with TRBD1. Germline CDR1 is SGHTA and CDR2 is FQGTGA. Trimming removed 5 bases from V and 2 bases from J; junction bases left unmatched: 8. This CDR3 contains 16 residues. The CDR3 DNA reads TGTGCCAGCAGCCCGCGAGGACAGGGGTACACAGATACGCAGTATTTT. This gives the protein CASSPRGQGYTDTQYF. The whole variable domain, remainder taken from reference TRBV7-3 and TRBJ2-3, is GAGVSQTPSNKVTEKGKYVELRCDPISGHTALYWYRQSLGQGPEFLIYFQGTGAADDSGLPNDRFFAVRPEGSVSTLKIQRTERGDSAVYLCASSPRGQGYTDTQYFGPGTRLTVL.

The J gene is TRBJ2-5, the V gene TRBV12-5; 7 bases are shared with TRBD1. CDR1 is LGHNT and CDR2 is FRNRAP in the germline V gene. This CDR3 is built from 14 residues. Losses at the gene ends were 5 bases for V and 3 bases for J; bases not matched to a gene: 6. This CDR3 reads CASGPYTGEETQYF. CDR3 DNA: TGTGCTAGTGGTCCTTATACAGGGGAAGAGACCCAGTACTTC.

In regard to this clone: A junction end diverges from the germline sequence, so it may reflect a read error. V usage is TRBV7-9 and J usage is TRBJ2-1; perhaps TRBD1 as D (5 bases). Germline CDR1 reads SEHNR; CDR2 reads FQNEAQ (reference sequence). The CDR3 covers 14 residues. The CDR3 region has the DNA TGTGTCAGCAGCTTAGAACAGGCTTACAATGAGCAGTTCTTC. Amino acid sequence: CVSSLEQAYNEQFF.